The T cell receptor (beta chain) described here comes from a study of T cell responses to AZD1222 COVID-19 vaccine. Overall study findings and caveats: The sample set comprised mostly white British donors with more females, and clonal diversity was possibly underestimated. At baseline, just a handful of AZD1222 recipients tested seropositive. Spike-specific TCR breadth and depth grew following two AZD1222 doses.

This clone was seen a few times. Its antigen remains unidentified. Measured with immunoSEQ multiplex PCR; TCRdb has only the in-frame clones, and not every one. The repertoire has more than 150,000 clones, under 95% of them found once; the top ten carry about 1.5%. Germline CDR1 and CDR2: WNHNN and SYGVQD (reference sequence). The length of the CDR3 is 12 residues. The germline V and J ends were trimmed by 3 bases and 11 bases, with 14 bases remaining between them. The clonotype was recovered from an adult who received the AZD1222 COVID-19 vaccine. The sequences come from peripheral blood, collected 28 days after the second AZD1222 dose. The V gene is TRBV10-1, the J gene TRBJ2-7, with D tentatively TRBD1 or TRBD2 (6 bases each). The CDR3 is CASSDTGQREYF. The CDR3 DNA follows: TGCGCCAGCAGTGACACCGGACAGCGGGAGTACTTC.